The subject of this entry is one T cell receptor (beta chain). In terms of age and location, participants ranged from roughly 18 to 90 years and lived in approximately 26 US areas. Participants were placed into cohorts based on the clinical history they reported. Under the authors' procedure: Nucleated cell number was recorded as an estimate derived from reference gene primer amplification. TCRdb keeps only in-frame clones here, not all; method: immunoSEQ multiplex PCR. That table is the source of V, J and clone size, and D and trimming were worked out from the DNA. The data hold around 230,000 clones, with 70% to 90% observed a single time. The V gene end was trimmed by 3 bases and the J gene end by 5 bases; junction bases not matched to a gene: 14. The germline V gene has CDR1 DFQATT and CDR2 SNEGSKA (reference sequence). The CDR3 contains 16 residues. The data stem from a study of blood T cell repertoires in COVID-19. On the study more broadly: The study drew acute and convalescent COVID-19 samples from the United States, Italy and Spain.

This receptor was taken from a woman aged 40 to 50 with acute COVID-19. Sequencing was carried out using PBMCs or T cells enriched from blood (not recorded which). The J gene is TRBJ2-3, the V gene TRBV20-1, with 7 bases matching TRBD2. The CDR3 sequence is CSASSSFASGGDTQYF. CDR3 DNA sequence: TGCAGTGCTAGTTCTTCCTTCGCTAGCGGAGGAGATACGCAGTATTTT.